This T cell receptor beta chain was sequenced during a study of long-term antiretroviral therapy in people with HIV. Study at large: The oldest specimens predate the 2015 immediate-ART recommendation by about a decade.

Regarding this clone: Its cognate antigen is unknown.

With survey level as its setting, the immunoSEQ assay was v3.0. For each individual sample, sequencing targeted roughly 35,000-50,000 T-cell genomes. Assay: immunoSEQ multiplex PCR; the TCRdb copy retains only in-frame clones and omits some. The repertoire holds 16,000 or so clones, with 70% to 80% as singletons. Study conclusions and caveats: Pre-ART clonal expansion yielded clones that dominated the repertoire at all time points. Transplant-donor-level diversity was not reached after ART, though diversity increased.

The CDR3 is 16 residues long. Trimming cost V 0 bases and J 0 bases, with 9 bases left between them. Germline V CDR1 and CDR2: PRHDT, FYEKMQ (reference sequence). The receptor's source is a middle-aged man with HIV. Material: unsorted PBMCs, obtained 2.1 years after starting antiretroviral therapy. V is TRBV13 and J is TRBJ1-5, with D possibly being TRBD1 (5 bases). The CDR3 coding sequence is TGTGCCAGCAGCTTAGGCCCGGGGGGTAGCAATCAGCCCCAGCATTTT. Its translation: CASSLGPGGSNQPQHF.